The rows below give T cell receptor beta chains drawn from one sample of a study of pediatric ulcerative colitis. TCRdb keeps only in-frame clones here, not all; method: immunoSEQ multiplex PCR. Here the sample spans fewer than 40,000 clones, roughly four fifths being singletons. Sample: blood. The receptor source for this set is a boy between 10 and 17 years old with severe ulcerative colitis. CDR3s include the opening cysteine and the closing phenylalanine or tryptophan. The order of the fields is V gene, clone size, D gene, CDR3 length, J gene, CDR3 protein, CDR3 DNA. The D gene is left open where the match is weak. Rows may omit the clone size; those that give it use once, few, many or a size class.

V: TRBV18; size: once; D: TRBD2; length: 17; J: TRBJ2-5; CDR3: CASSPLTSGGISETQYF; DNA: TGTGCCAGCTCACCCCTGACTAGCGGGGGGATCTCGGAGACCCAGTACTTC
V: TRBV5-5; size: NA; D: TRBD2; length: 16; J: TRBJ2-7; CDR3: CASSFLPGLAYYEQYF; DNA: TGTGCCAGCAGCTTTCTCCCGGGACTAGCGTACTACGAGCAGTACTTC
V: TRBV7-2; size: NA; D: NA; length: 12; J: TRBJ1-6; CDR3: CASGFTNSPLHF; DNA: TGTGCCAGCGGGTTTACTAATTCACCCCTCCACTTT
V: TRBV19; size: few; D: NA; length: 15; J: TRBJ1-5; CDR3: CASSLYSVGNQPQHF; DNA: TGTGCCAGTAGTCTATATAGCGTAGGCAATCAGCCCCAGCATTTT
V: TRBV10-3; size: NA; D: TRBD2; length: 18; J: TRBJ2-3; CDR3: CAIGLRGGFTGLPDTQYF; DNA: TGTGCCATCGGGTTGCGGGGGGGCTTTACCGGCCTCCCAGATACGCAGTATTTT
V: TRBV7-2; size: NA; D: NA; length: 13; J: TRBJ2-7; CDR3: CASSSEVLNEQYF; DNA: TGTGCCAGCAGCTCGGAGGTTTTGAACGAGCAGTACTTC
V: TRBV27; size: few; D: NA; length: 14; J: TRBJ2-7; CDR3: CASRGVGATYEQYF; DNA: TGTGCCAGCAGAGGCGTTGGGGCCACCTACGAGCAGTACTTC
V: TRBV29-1; size: NA; D: NA; length: 14; J: TRBJ1-3; CDR3: CSVAGLVSGNTIYF; DNA: TGCAGCGTTGCAGGACTTGTCTCTGGAAACACCATATATTTT
V: TRBV29-1; size: NA; D: TRBD2; length: 12; J: TRBJ2-1; CDR3: CSVDRLALEQFF; DNA: TGCAGCGTCGATCGACTAGCCCTCGAGCAGTTCTTC
V: TRBV6-1; size: NA; D: NA; length: 12; J: TRBJ1-1; CDR3: CASSGGGTEAFF; DNA: TGTGCCAGCAGTGGAGGGGGCACTGAAGCTTTCTTT
V: TRBV7-9; size: few; D: NA; length: 12; J: TRBJ2-3; CDR3: CASSRMGDTQYF; DNA: TGTGCCAGCAGTCGGATGGGGGATACGCAGTATTTT
V: TRBV5-1; size: NA; D: NA; length: 13; J: TRBJ2-7; CDR3: CASSLPGAYEQYF; DNA: TGCGCCAGCAGCCTCCCGGGTGCCTACGAGCAGTACTTC
V: TRBV2; size: NA; D: NA; length: 15; J: TRBJ1-4; CDR3: CASSGVFEHNEKLFF; DNA: TGTGCCAGCAGTGGGGTTTTCGAGCACAATGAAAAACTGTTTTTT
V: TRBV7-6; size: NA; D: NA; length: 16; J: TRBJ2-7; CDR3: CASSPDGTPPPYEQYF; DNA: TGTGCCAGCAGCCCGGACGGGACTCCCCCACCCTACGAGCAGTACTTC
V: TRBV7-3; size: NA; D: TRBD2; length: 15; J: TRBJ2-5; CDR3: CASSLTAGDQETQYF; DNA: TGTGCCAGCAGCTTAACGGCGGGGGATCAAGAGACCCAGTACTTC
V: TRBV12-2; size: NA; D: NA; length: 12; J: TRBJ1-5; CDR3: CASRRSGQPQHF; DNA: TGTGCAAGTCGAAGGAGCGGGCAGCCCCAGCATTTT
V: TRBV18; size: NA; D: NA; length: 15; J: TRBJ2-2; CDR3: CASSPRGSATGELFF; DNA: TGTGCCAGCTCACCGCGAGGGTCGGCCACCGGGGAGCTGTTTTTT
V: TRBV4-1; size: NA; D: NA; length: 16; J: TRBJ1-1; CDR3: CASSPGLLVMNTEAFF; DNA: TGCGCCAGCAGCCCGGGACTGCTTGTTATGAACACTGAAGCTTTCTTT
V: TRBV5-1; size: NA; D: NA; length: 13; J: TRBJ2-7; CDR3: CASSLDSLYEQYF; DNA: TGCGCCAGCAGCTTGGACAGCCTCTACGAGCAGTACTTC
V: TRBV30; size: NA; D: NA; length: 15; J: TRBJ2-3; CDR3: CAWKRWEYGTDTQYF; DNA: TGTGCCTGGAAACGTTGGGAGTACGGCACAGATACGCAGTATTTT
V: TRBV7-3; size: few; D: NA; length: 15; J: TRBJ1-1; CDR3: CASSPGLTGNTEAFF; DNA: TGTGCCAGCAGCCCGGGGCTTACGGGCAACACTGAAGCTTTCTTT
V: TRBV5-1; size: few; D: TRBD2; length: 15; J: TRBJ2-2; CDR3: CASSPGLALTGELFF; DNA: TGCGCCAGCAGCCCGGGACTAGCACTCACCGGGGAGCTGTTTTTT
V: TRBV6-5; size: NA; D: NA; length: 15; J: TRBJ2-7; CDR3: CASSYSALGAYEQYF; DNA: TGTGCCAGCAGTTACTCGGCCCTCGGGGCGTACGAGCAGTACTTC
V: TRBV7-9; size: NA; D: NA; length: 14; J: TRBJ2-2; CDR3: CASSLAAGPGELFF; DNA: TGTGCCAGCAGCTTAGCCGCCGGGCCCGGGGAGCTGTTTTTT
V: TRBV15; size: NA; D: TRBD2; length: 17; J: TRBJ2-7; CDR3: CATSREFVGGGTYEQYF; DNA: TGTGCCACCAGCAGAGAATTTGTTGGCGGGGGGACCTACGAGCAGTACTTC
V: TRBV5-4; size: NA; D: TRBD2; length: 17; J: TRBJ2-1; CDR3: CASRPELAGLSYNEQFF; DNA: TGTGCCAGCAGACCCGAACTAGCGGGGCTCTCCTACAATGAGCAGTTCTTC
V: TRBV6-5; size: NA; D: TRBD1; length: 15; J: TRBJ1-1; CDR3: CASSYGTGAGTEAFF; DNA: TGTGCCAGCAGTTACGGGACAGGTGCGGGCACTGAAGCTTTCTTT
V: TRBV6-5; size: NA; D: NA; length: 13; J: TRBJ2-7; CDR3: CASSYVRGEWQYF; DNA: TGTGCCAGCAGTTACGTCAGGGGGGAATGGCAGTACTTC
V: TRBV19; size: NA; D: NA; length: 13; J: TRBJ2-3; CDR3: CASSSRRTDTQYF; DNA: TGTGCCAGTAGTTCTCGACGCACAGATACGCAGTATTTT
V: TRBV14; size: NA; D: TRBD2; length: 16; J: TRBJ2-1; CDR3: CASSQLAGGRHNEQFF; DNA: TGTGCCAGCAGCCAGCTAGCGGGGGGCCGCCACAATGAGCAGTTCTTC
V: TRBV9; size: NA; D: NA; length: 15; J: TRBJ1-4; CDR3: CASSVGRQSNEKLFF; DNA: TGTGCCAGCAGCGTAGGACGACAGAGTAATGAAAAACTGTTTTTT
V: TRBV2; size: NA; D: TRBD2; length: 16; J: TRBJ2-3; CDR3: CASSWASGGATDTQYF; DNA: TGTGCCAGCAGTTGGGCTAGCGGGGGGGCAACGGATACGCAGTATTTT
V: TRBV7-2; size: NA; D: NA; length: 11; J: TRBJ2-1; CDR3: CASRPQGMQFF; DNA: TGTGCCAGCAGACCACAGGGTATGCAGTTCTTC
V: TRBV6-1; size: few; D: NA; length: 13; J: TRBJ1-5; CDR3: CASSENLVQPQHF; DNA: TGTGCCAGCAGTGAGAATTTGGTTCAGCCCCAGCATTTT
V: TRBV2; size: NA; D: TRBD1; length: 19; J: TRBJ2-6; CDR3: CASRTGTGFSRLGANVLTF; DNA: TGTGCCAGCAGGACCGGGACAGGGTTCTCGAGGCTTGGGGCCAACGTCCTGACTTTC
V: TRBV9; size: NA; D: TRBD2; length: 14; J: TRBJ2-5; CDR3: CASSVTSGRETQYF; DNA: TGTGCCAGCAGCGTAACTAGCGGGAGAGAGACCCAGTACTTC
V: TRBV9; size: NA; D: NA; length: 14; J: TRBJ2-7; CDR3: CASSPPGRRYEQYF; DNA: TGTGCCAGCAGCCCGCCGGGACGGCGCTACGAGCAGTACTTC
V: TRBV29-1; size: NA; D: TRBD1; length: 14; J: TRBJ2-3; CDR3: CSIDRVQSTDTQYF; DNA: TGCAGCATAGACAGGGTCCAGAGCACAGATACGCAGTATTTT
V: TRBV10-3; size: few; D: NA; length: 14; J: TRBJ1-2; CDR3: CAIPKQEGDYGYTF; DNA: TGTGCCATCCCCAAACAGGAGGGCGACTATGGCTACACCTTC
V: TRBV7-2; size: NA; D: NA; length: 14; J: TRBJ2-2; CDR3: CASSRTDTTGELFF; DNA: TGTGCCAGCAGCCGCACCGATACCACCGGGGAGCTGTTTTTT
V: TRBV5-4; size: NA; D: NA; length: 12; J: TRBJ2-3; CDR3: CASSVTRATQYF; DNA: TGTGCCAGCAGCGTAACCAGGGCCACGCAGTATTTT
V: TRBV6-5; size: NA; D: TRBD1; length: 13; J: TRBJ1-1; CDR3: CASNTPGQGGAFF; DNA: TGTGCCAGCAATACTCCGGGGCAGGGGGGAGCTTTCTTT
V: TRBV29-1; size: NA; D: TRBD1; length: 14; J: TRBJ1-5; CDR3: CSVVTGLSNQPQHF; DNA: TGCAGCGTTGTGACAGGGTTGAGCAATCAGCCCCAGCATTTT
V: TRBV11-3; size: NA; D: TRBD1; length: 16; J: TRBJ2-1; CDR3: CASSPARGFSYNEQFF; DNA: TGTGCCAGCAGCCCCGCCAGGGGGTTCAGCTACAATGAGCAGTTCTTC
V: TRBV4-1; size: few; D: TRBD1; length: 15; J: TRBJ1-2; CDR3: CASSQELQGNYGYTF; DNA: TGCGCCAGCAGCCAAGAACTACAGGGGAACTATGGCTACACCTTC
V: TRBV5-1; size: NA; D: TRBD2; length: 17; J: TRBJ2-3; CDR3: CASSTSGGPRVENTQYF; DNA: TGCGCCAGCAGTACTAGCGGGGGCCCCAGGGTTGAAAATACGCAGTATTTT
V: TRBV7-9; size: NA; D: NA; length: 14; J: TRBJ1-4; CDR3: CASSPTLGNEKLFF; DNA: TGTGCCAGCAGTCCCACGTTGGGTAATGAAAAACTGTTTTTT
V: TRBV4-1; size: few; D: TRBD2; length: 17; J: TRBJ2-1; CDR3: CASSQPPRGGTYNEQFF; DNA: TGCGCCAGCAGCCAACCTCCCCGCGGGGGGACCTACAATGAGCAGTTCTTC